The rows below give T cell receptor beta chains drawn from one sample of a study of CD8+ T cells in alopecia areata. Clones were read by immunoSEQ multiplex PCR, and TCRdb kept only the in-frame ones, dropping some. The sample includes around 250,000 clones, about 68% of them seen just once. The specimen was CD4+ T cells sorted from blood, collected at week 0. The receptors were gathered from a human donor with alopecia areata. Each CDR3 is given with its conserved first and last residue. Fields, in order: V gene, clone size, J gene, D gene, CDR3 protein, CDR3 DNA. The D gene is left open where the match is weak. A clone size is listed for some rows: how often the clone was seen (once, few, many), or a class if it is expanded.

>TRBV30|NA|TRBJ1-1|NA
CAWSVGPNTEAFF
TGTGCCTGGAGTGTAGGGCCGAACACTGAAGCTTTCTTT
>TRBV29-1|few|TRBJ2-3|NA
CTADDRTNTDTQYF
TGCACCGCTGACGACAGAACCAACACAGATACGCAGTATTTT
>TRBV29-1|few|TRBJ2-3|NA
CSVDSPTDTQYF
TGCAGCGTTGACAGCCCCACAGATACGCAGTATTTT
>TRBV4-1|NA|TRBJ2-5|NA
CASSQDRAGGETQYF
TGCGCCAGCAGCCAAGATCGGGCAGGGGGGGAGACCCAGTACTTC
>TRBV5-1|NA|TRBJ2-1|TRBD2
CASKTSGGAYNEQFF
TGCGCCAGCAAAACCAGCGGGGGGGCCTACAATGAGCAGTTCTTC
>TRBV7-2|NA|TRBJ2-3|NA
CASSPRGGLSADTQYF
TGTGCCAGCAGCCCCAGGGGGGGACTATCAGCAGATACGCAGTATTTT
>TRBV5-1|NA|TRBJ2-1|NA
CASGTWGQDYNEQFF
TGCGCCAGCGGTACGTGGGGGCAGGATTACAATGAGCAGTTCTTC
>TRBV25-1|NA|TRBJ2-5|NA
CASSGSGRETQYF
TGTGCCAGCAGCGGTTCAGGTCGGGAGACCCAGTACTTC
>TRBV19|NA|TRBJ2-7|TRBD1
CASSPPTGGSYEQYF
TGTGCCAGTAGCCCGCCGACAGGGGGCTCCTACGAGCAGTACTTC
>TRBV5-1|NA|TRBJ2-3|TRBD2
CASMQRSPSGGASDTQYF
TGCGCCAGCATGCAGAGGTCGCCCAGCGGGGGGGCCTCGGATACGCAGTATTTT